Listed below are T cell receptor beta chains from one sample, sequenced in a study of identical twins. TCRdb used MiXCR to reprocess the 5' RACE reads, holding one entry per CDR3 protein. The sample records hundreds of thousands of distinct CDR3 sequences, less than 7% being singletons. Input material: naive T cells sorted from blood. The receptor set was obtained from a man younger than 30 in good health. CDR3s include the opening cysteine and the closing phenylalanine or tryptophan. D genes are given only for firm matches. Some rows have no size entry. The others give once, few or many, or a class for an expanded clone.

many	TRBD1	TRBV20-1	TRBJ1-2	CSASQGGDKGYGYTF	TGCAGTGCTTCCCAGGGGGGTGACAAAGGCTATGGCTACACCTTC
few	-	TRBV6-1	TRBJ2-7	CASSPTIRQNYEQYF	TGTGCCAGCAGCCCGACGATTAGACAAAACTACGAGCAGTACTTC
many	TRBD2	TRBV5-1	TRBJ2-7	CASSWGLAGDYEQYF	TGCGCCAGCAGCTGGGGACTAGCGGGGGACTACGAGCAGTACTTC
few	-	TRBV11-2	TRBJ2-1	CASSTRGGHPPFF	TGTGCCAGCAGCACCCGAGGCGGACATCCCCCGTTCTTC
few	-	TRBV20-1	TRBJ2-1	CSARIWDSGEAYNEQFF	TGCAGTGCTAGGATTTGGGATTCGGGGGAGGCCTACAATGAGCAGTTCTTC
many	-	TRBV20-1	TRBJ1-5	CSASKGETGNQPQHF	TGCAGTGCTAGTAAAGGGGAAACGGGCAATCAGCCCCAGCATTTT
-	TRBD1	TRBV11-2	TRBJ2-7	CASSPLTGRVAYEQYF	TGTGCCAGCAGCCCATTGACAGGGCGAGTCGCCTACGAGCAGTACTTC
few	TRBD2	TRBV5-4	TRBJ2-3	CASSLAGLAGRRASTDTQYF	TGTGCCAGCAGCTTGGCCGGACTAGCGGGACGAAGGGCTAGCACAGATACGCAGTATTTT
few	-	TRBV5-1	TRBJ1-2	CASSSPQGPGYTF	TGCGCCAGCAGCTCACCCCAGGGGCCTGGCTACACCTTC
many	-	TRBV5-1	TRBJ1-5	CASSLSGEQPQHF	TGCGCCAGCAGCTTGTCGGGGGAACAGCCCCAGCATTTT
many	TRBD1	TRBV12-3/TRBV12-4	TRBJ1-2	CASSPYIDRGGYTF	TGTGCCAGCAGCCCCTACATCGACAGGGGCGGCTACACCTTC
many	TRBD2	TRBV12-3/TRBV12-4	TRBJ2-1	CASSLRLAAYNEQFF	TGTGCCAGCAGTTTACGACTAGCGGCTTACAATGAGCAGTTCTTC
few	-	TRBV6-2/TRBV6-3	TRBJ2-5	CASSYSTGRGETQYF	TGTGCCAGCAGTTACTCGACAGGGCGGGGAGAGACCCAGTACTTC
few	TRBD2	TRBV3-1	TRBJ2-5	CASSQDGTSGRVEETQYF	TGTGCCAGCAGCCAGGACGGGACTAGCGGGAGAGTTGAAGAGACCCAGTACTTC
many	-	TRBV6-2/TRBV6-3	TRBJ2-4	CASSYLEDEEDIQYF	TGTGCCAGCAGTTACCTGGAGGACGAGGAGGACATTCAGTACTTC
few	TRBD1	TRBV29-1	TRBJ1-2	CSVAVKGASGYTF	TGCAGCGTTGCGGTGAAGGGGGCGAGTGGCTACACCTTC
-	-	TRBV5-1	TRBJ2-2	CASRPLINIGPTGELFF	TGCGCCAGCAGACCCTTAATAAACATCGGGCCTACCGGGGAGCTGTTTTTT
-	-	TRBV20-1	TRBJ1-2	CSARDRAGDYGYTF	TGCAGTGCTAGAGATAGGGCCGGGGACTATGGCTACACCTTC
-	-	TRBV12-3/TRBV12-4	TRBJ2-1	CASTRAGTAQFF	TGTGCCAGCACTCGGGCTGGGACTGCGCAGTTCTTC
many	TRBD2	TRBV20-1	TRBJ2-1	CSASGTSGYNEQFF	TGCAGTGCGAGCGGGACTAGCGGATACAATGAGCAGTTCTTC
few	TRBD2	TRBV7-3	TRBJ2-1	CASSLGTSPFSYNEQFF	TGTGCCAGCAGCTTAGGGACTAGTCCTTTCTCGTACAATGAGCAGTTCTTC
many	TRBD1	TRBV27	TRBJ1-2	CASSLRTGLPNYGYTF	TGTGCCAGCAGTTTACGGACAGGGCTCCCTAACTATGGCTACACCTTC
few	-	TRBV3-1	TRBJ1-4	CASSPRDGEKLFF	TGTGCCAGCAGCCCGCGGGACGGGGAAAAACTGTTTTTT
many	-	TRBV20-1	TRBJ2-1	CSARGISYNEQFF	TGCAGTGCTAGGGGCATCTCCTACAATGAGCAGTTCTTC
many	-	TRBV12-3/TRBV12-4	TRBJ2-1	CASVAGEQFF	TGTGCCAGCGTGGCGGGTGAGCAGTTCTTC
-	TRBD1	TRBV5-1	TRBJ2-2	CASSRTGAGTGELFF	TGCGCCAGCAGCCGGACAGGGGCGGGCACCGGGGAGCTGTTTTTT